This entry lists 3 T cell receptor beta chains sequenced from one sample in a study of regulatory T cells in long-lasting Graves disease. Building of the TCR beta libraries involved iRepertoire HTBI primers and Arm-PCR of CDR3 regions. Each CDR3 protein is one row after TCRdb ran MiXCR on the multiplex PCR reads. The repertoire includes about 360,000 distinct CDR3 sequences, around 16% of them detected once, and 20% sits in the top ten. Time point noted: newly diagnosed GD, antithyroid drugs for less than 3 months. From PBMCs, RNA was extracted and then used to make the TCR library. The sample was also reused in another study, on T cells in Graves' hyperthyroidism and ophthalmopathy.

Sequenced here: peripheral blood mononuclear cells (PBMCs), sampled at new diagnosis, from a patient treated with antithyroid drugs. The receptors derive from a woman between 18 and 30 years old with Graves disease.

A remark on this clonotype: This may come from a read error, since a much larger clone is one base off. It is likely a read error, because the conserved phenylalanine at the end of the CDR3 is missing. The chain uses TRBV3-1 and TRBJ1-1; TRBD1 aligns across 7 bases. Losses at the gene ends were 5 bases for V and 6 bases for J; bases not matched to a gene: 12. CDR3 length equals 15 residues. Per the germline V gene, CDR1 is LGHDT and CDR2 is YNNKEL (reference sequence). DNA for the CDR3: TGTGCCAGCAGCAAACCTCCCGGGACAGTCGCTGAAGCTTTCCTT. This translates into CASSKPPGTVAEAFL.

This clonotype was detected a few times. The CDR3 spells CASTWDGTDYEQYF. In nucleotides, the CDR3 is TGTGCCAGCACCTGGGACGGGACAGACTACGAGCAGTACTTC. The chain employs TRBV6-1 and TRBJ2-7, with 7 bases lining up with TRBD1. This CDR3 region has 14 residues. Germline-derived CDR1 and CDR2 are MNHNS and SASEGT. J lost 3 bases, V lost 7 bases, and 9 bases had no gene match.

The chain couples TRBV10-3 to TRBJ2-7; 13 bases match TRBD2. CDR3 length: 15 residues. V lost 0 bases to trimming and J lost 7 bases; unmatched junction nucleotides: 3. Germline CDR1 is ENHRY and CDR2 is SYGVKD. Here the CDR3 reads CAISESTSGREEQYF. DNA for the CDR3: TGTGCCATCAGTGAGTCAACTAGCGGGAGGGAGGAGCAGTACTTC.